A selection of T cell receptor beta chains follows, all from one sample in a study of cytomegalovirus exposure and HLA in healthy donors. Only in-frame clones appear in the TCRdb table, and some are missing; sequencing was by immunoSEQ multiplex PCR. The sample records a few hundred thousand clones, more than 85% being singletons. Sequencing was done on a sample of PBMCs. Receptors were obtained from a young man in good health and CMV-seropositive. The CDR3 runs from the conserved cysteine through the conserved F or W. The D gene is left open where the match is weak. Size values are once, few and many counts, or a class for expanded clones, and some rows have none.

.	TRBJ2-7	TRBV28	.	CASMDGSRRPSSYEQYF	TGTGCCAGCATGGACGGGAGCCGTCGACCTAGCTCCTACGAGCAGTACTTC
.	TRBJ2-2	TRBV5-4	.	CASSPPGQSSGELFF	TGTGCCAGCAGCCCTCCGGGACAATCATCCGGGGAGCTGTTTTTT
.	TRBJ2-7	TRBV4-2	once	CASSQDSAGKGYEQYF	TGTGCCAGCAGCCAAGATAGTGCAGGGAAAGGTTACGAGCAGTACTTC
TRBD2	TRBJ2-2	TRBV5-1	.	CASSFEGGPPGELFF	TGCGCCAGCAGCTTTGAGGGAGGGCCGCCCGGGGAGCTGTTTTTT
.	TRBJ2-7	TRBV30	.	CAWSVVPGAEQYF	TGTGCCTGGAGTGTAGTTCCAGGGGCCGAGCAGTACTTC
TRBD2	TRBJ2-5	TRBV6-1	.	CASRSLAGTGSQYF	TGTGCCAGCAGGTCACTAGCGGGGACGGGCTCCCAGTACTTC
TRBD1	TRBJ2-5	TRBV5-6	.	CASSFGVGQGAQETQYF	TGTGCCAGCAGCTTTGGAGTAGGACAGGGGGCTCAGGAGACCCAGTACTTC
TRBD1	TRBJ2-7	TRBV11-2	.	CASSFDRGPTYEQYF	TGTGCCAGCAGCTTCGACAGGGGGCCAACCTACGAGCAGTACTTC
.	TRBJ2-2	TRBV11-2	few	CASRTWGRKKTGELFF	TGTGCCAGCAGAACCTGGGGAAGGAAGAAGACCGGGGAGCTGTTTTTT
.	TRBJ2-7	TRBV30	.	CAWSVGSSSSYEQYF	TGTGCCTGGAGTGTGGGGTCGAGTAGCTCCTACGAGCAGTACTTC